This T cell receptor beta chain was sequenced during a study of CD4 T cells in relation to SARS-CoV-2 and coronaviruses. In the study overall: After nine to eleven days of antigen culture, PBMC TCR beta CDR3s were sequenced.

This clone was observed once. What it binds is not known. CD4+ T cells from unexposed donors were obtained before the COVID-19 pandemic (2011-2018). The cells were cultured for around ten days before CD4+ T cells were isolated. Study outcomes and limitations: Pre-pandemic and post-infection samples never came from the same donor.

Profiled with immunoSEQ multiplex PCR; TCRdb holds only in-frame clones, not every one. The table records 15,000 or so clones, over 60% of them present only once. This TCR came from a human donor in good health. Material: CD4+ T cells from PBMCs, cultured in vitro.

CDR3 DNA sequence: TGTGCCAGCAGCCAATCTGGGACAGGGGTTATCACTGAAGCTTTCTTT. Translated, it gives CASSQSGTGVITEAFF. The chain links TRBV14 to TRBJ1-1, with 10 nucleotides matching TRBD1. The CDR3 is made up of 16 amino acids. CDR1 is SGHDN, CDR2 FVKESK, per germline. The V and J ends lost 2 bases and 4 bases, in that order; junction bases with no gene match: 7.